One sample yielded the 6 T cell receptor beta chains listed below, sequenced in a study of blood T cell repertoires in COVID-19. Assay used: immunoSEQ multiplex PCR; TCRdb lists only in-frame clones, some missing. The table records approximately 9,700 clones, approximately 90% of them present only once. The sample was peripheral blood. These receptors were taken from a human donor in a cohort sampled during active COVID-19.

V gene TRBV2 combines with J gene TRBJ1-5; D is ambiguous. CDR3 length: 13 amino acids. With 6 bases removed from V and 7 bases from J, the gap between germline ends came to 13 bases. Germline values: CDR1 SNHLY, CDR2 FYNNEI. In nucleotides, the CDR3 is TGTGCCAGCAGCGCCGACCGGGGACAGCCCCAGCATTTT. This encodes CASSADRGQPQHF.

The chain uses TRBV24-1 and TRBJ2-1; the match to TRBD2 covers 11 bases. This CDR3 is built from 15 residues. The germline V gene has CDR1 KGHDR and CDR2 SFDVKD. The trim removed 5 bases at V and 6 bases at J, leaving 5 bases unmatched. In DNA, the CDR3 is TGTGCCACCAGTGGGAATAGCGGGGGGGCCAATGAGCAGTTCTTC. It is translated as CATSGNSGGANEQFF.

DNA for the CDR3: TGTGCCAGCAGTGAATACAGGGGATCTAACTATGGCTACACCTTC. Its translation: CASSEYRGSNYGYTF. The chain links TRBV6-4 to TRBJ1-2, with 7 bases fitting TRBD1. V lost 3 bases, J lost 0 bases, and 4 bases stayed unmatched. Germline V gives CDR1 MRHNA, CDR2 SNTAGT. CDR3 length: 15 amino acids.

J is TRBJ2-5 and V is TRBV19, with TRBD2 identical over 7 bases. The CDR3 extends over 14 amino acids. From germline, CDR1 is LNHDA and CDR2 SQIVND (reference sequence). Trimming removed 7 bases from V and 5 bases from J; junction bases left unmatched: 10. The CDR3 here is CASKGSGGRETQYF. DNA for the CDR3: TGTGCCAGTAAGGGTTCGGGGGGACGTGAGACCCAGTACTTC.

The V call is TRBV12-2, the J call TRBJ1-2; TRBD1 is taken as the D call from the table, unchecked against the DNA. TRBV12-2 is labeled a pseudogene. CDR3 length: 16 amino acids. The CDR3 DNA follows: TGTGCAAGTCGCCCGTTGTGGCAGGGGGGTTTCTATGGCTACACCTTC. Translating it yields CASRPLWQGGFYGYTF.

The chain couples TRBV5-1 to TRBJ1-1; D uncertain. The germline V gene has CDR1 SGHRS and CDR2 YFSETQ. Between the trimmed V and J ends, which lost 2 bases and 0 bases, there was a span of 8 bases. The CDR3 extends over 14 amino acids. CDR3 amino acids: CASSFARMNTEAFF. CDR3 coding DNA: TGCGCCAGCAGCTTTGCCAGAATGAACACTGAAGCTTTCTTT.